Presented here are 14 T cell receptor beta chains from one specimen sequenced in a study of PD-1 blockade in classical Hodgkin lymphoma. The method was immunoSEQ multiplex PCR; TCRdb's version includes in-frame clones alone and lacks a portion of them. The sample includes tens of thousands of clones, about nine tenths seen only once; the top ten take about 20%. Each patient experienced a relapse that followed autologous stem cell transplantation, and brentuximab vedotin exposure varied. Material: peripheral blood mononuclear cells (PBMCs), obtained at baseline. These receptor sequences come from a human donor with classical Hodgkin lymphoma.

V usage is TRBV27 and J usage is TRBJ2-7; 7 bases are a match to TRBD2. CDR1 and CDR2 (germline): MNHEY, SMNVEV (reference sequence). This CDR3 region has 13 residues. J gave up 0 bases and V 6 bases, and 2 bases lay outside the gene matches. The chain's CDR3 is CASRSSGSYEQYF. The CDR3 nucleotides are TGTGCCAGCAGGTCTAGCGGCTCCTACGAGCAGTACTTC.

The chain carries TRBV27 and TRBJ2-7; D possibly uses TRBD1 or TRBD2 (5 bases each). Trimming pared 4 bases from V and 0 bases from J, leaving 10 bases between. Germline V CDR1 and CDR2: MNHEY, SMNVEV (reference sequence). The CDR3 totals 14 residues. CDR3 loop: CASSWDGSSYEQYF. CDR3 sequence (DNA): TGTGCCAGCAGTTGGGACGGAAGCTCCTACGAGCAGTACTTC.

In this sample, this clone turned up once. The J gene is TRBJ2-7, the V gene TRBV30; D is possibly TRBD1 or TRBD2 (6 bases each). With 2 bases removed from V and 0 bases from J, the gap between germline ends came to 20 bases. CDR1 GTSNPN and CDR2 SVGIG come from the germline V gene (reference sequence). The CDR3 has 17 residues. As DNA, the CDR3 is TGTGCCTGGAGTCTCCGTATTGGGGGGCCGAGCTCCTACGAGCAGTACTTC. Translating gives CAWSLRIGGPSSYEQYF.

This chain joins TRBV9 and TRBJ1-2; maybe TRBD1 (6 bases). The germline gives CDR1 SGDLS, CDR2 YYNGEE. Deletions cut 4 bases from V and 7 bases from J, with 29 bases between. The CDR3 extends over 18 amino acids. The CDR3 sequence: CASSPSGTTSLSPAGYTF. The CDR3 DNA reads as TGTGCCAGCAGCCCCTCCGGGACAACATCCCTTAGCCCGGCTGGCTACACCTTC.

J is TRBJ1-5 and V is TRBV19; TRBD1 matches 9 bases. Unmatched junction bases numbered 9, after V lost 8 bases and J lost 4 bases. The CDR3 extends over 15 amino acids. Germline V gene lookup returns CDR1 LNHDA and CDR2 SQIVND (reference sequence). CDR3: CASAWTGDQNQPQHF. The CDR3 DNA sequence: TGTGCCAGTGCCTGGACAGGGGACCAAAATCAGCCCCAGCATTTT.

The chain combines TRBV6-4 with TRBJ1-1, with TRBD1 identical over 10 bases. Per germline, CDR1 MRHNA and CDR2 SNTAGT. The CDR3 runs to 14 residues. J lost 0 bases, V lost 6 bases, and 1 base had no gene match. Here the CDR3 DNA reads TGTGCCAGCAGGACAGGGGGCATGAACACTGAAGCTTTCTTT. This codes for CASRTGGMNTEAFF.

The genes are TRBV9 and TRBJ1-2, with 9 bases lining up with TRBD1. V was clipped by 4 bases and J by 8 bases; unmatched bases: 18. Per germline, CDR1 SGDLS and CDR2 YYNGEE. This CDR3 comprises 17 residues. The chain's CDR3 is CASSPTSGTGYPGGYTF. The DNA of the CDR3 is TGTGCCAGCAGCCCCACGTCTGGGACAGGGTACCCTGGGGGCTACACCTTC.

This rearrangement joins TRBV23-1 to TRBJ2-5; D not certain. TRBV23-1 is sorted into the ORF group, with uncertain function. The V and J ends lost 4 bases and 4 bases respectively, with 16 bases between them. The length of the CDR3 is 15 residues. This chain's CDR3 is CASSLFRVSRETQYF. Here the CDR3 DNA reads TGCGCCAGCAGTCTTTTCAGAGTCTCTCGAGAGACCCAGTACTTC.

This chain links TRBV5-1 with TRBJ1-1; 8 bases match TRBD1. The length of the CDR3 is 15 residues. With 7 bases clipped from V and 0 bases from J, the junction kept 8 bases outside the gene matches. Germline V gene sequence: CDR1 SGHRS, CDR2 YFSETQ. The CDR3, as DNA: TGCGCCAGCCGCTCCCAGGGGGCTGTGAACACTGAAGCTTTCTTT. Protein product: CASRSQGAVNTEAFF.

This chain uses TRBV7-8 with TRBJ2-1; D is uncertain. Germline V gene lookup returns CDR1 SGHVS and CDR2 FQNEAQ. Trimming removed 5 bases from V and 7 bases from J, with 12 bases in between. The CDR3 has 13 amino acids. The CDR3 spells CASSLIDGNEQFF. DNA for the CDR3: TGTGCCAGCAGCCTTATTGACGGGAATGAGCAGTTCTTC.

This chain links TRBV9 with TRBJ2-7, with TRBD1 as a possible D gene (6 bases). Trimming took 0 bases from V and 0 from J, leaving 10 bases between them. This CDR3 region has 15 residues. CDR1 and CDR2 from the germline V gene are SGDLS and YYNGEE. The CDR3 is CASSVGQAYSYEQYF. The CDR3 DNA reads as TGTGCCAGCAGCGTAGGACAGGCGTACTCCTACGAGCAGTACTTC.

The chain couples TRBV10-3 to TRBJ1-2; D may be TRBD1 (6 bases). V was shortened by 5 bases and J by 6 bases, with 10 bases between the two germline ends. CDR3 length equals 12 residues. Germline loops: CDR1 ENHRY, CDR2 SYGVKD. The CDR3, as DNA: TGTGCCATCAGTTCGACAGGAGATGGCTACACCTTC. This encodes CAISSTGDGYTF.

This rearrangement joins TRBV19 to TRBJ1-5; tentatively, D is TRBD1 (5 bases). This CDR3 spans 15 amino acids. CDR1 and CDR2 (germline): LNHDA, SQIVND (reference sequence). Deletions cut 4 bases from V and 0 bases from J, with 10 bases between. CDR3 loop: CASSKGDYSNQPQHF. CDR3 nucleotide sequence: TGTGCCAGTAGTAAAGGGGATTATAGCAATCAGCCCCAGCATTTT.

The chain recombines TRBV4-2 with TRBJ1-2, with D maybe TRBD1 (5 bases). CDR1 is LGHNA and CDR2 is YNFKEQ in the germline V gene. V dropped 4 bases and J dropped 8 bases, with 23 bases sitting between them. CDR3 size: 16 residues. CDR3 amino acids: CASSPLPPGPLRGYTF. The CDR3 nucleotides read TGTGCCAGCAGCCCCCTCCCACCGGGACCCTTAAGGGGCTACACCTTC.